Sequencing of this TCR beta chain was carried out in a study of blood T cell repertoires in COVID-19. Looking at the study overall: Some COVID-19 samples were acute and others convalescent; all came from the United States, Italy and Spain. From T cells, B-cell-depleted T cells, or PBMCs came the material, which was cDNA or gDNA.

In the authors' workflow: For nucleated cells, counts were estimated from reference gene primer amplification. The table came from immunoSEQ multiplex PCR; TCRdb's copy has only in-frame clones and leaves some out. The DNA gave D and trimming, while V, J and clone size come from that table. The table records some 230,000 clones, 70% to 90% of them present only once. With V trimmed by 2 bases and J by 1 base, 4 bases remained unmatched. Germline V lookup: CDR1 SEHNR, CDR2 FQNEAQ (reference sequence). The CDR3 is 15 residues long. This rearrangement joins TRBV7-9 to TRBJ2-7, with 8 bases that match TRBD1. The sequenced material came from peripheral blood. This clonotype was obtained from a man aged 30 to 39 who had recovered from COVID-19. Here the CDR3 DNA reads TGTGCCAGCAGCTTAACAGGGGGTAGATCCTACGAGCAGTACTTC. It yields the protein CASSLTGGRSYEQYF.